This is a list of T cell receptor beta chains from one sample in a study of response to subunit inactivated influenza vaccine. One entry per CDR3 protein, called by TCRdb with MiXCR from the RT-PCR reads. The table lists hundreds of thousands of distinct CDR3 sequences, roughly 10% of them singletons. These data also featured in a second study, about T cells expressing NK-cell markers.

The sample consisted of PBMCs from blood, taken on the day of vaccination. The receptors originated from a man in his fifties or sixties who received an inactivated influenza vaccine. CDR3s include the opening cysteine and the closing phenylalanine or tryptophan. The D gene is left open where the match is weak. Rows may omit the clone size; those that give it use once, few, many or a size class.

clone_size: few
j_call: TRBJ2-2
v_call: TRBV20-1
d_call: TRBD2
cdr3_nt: TGCAGTGCTAGAAAGGGGACTAGCGGGGTCACCGGGGAGCTGTTTTTT
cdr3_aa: CSARKGTSGVTGELFF

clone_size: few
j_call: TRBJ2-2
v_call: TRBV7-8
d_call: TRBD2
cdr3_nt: TGTGCCAGCAGCCCCCTAGCGGGGGGGCAGCTCACCGGGGAGCTGTTTTTT
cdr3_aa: CASSPLAGGQLTGELFF

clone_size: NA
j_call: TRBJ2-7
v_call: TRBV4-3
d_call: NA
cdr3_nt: TGCGCCAGCAGCCCCGCCAATCAGGGGCCCTACGAGCAGTACTTC
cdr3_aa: CASSPANQGPYEQYF

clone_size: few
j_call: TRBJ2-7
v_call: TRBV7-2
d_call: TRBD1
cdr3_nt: TGTGCCAGCAGCCCCGTACAGGGGCTGCACTACGAGCAGTACTTC
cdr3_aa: CASSPVQGLHYEQYF

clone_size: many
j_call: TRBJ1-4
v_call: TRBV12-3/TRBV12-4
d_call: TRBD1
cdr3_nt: TGTGCCAGCAGTTTAAGGGTTAGACAGGGCGCCGAAAAACTGTTTTTT
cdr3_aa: CASSLRVRQGAEKLFF

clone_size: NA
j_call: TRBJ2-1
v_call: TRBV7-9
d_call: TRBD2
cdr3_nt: TGTGCCAGCAGCCTAGCGGGGGGCCTTTGGAATGAGCAGTTCTTC
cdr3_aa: CASSLAGGLWNEQFF

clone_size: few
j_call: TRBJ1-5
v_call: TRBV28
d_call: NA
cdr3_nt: TGTGCCAGCATTCGACAGGTCAATCAGCCCCAGCATTTT
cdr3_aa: CASIRQVNQPQHF

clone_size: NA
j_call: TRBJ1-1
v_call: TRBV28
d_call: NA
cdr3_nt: TGTGCCAGCCTCCTAGGGGCTTCCACTGAAGCTTTCTTT
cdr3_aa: CASLLGASTEAFF

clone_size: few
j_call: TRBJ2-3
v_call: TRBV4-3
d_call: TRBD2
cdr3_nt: TGCGCCAGCAGCCCCCGAAAACGTAGCGGGAGGAGCCCAGATACGCAGTATTTT
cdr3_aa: CASSPRKRSGRSPDTQYF

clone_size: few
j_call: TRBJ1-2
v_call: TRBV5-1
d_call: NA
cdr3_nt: TGCGCCAGCAGCTTGGATGGGCGGGATAACTATGGCTACACCTTC
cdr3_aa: CASSLDGRDNYGYTF

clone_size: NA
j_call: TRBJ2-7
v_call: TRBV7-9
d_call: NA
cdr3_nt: TGTGCCAGCAGTCGATTACGCACTAGCAGTCCTGAAGAGCAGTACTTC
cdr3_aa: CASSRLRTSSPEEQYF

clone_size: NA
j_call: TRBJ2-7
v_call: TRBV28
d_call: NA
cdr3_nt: TGTGCCAGCAGTTTTGGGATGGACAGCCCCTACGAGCAGTACTTC
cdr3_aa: CASSFGMDSPYEQYF

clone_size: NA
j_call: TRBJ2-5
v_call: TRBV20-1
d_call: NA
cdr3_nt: TGCAGTGCTGACCACCGGGACAAGAAAGAGACCCAGTACTTC
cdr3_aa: CSADHRDKKETQYF

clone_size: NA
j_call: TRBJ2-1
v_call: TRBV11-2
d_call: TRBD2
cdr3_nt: TGTGCCAGCAGCTTATCCACCGTGTCAGGTAGCGGGAGGTATGAGCAGTTCTTC
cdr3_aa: CASSLSTVSGSGRYEQFF

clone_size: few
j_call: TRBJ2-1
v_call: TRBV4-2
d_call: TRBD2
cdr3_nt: TGTGCCAGCAGCCAAAGAGGGACTAGCGGTGGGGATGAGCAGTTCTTC
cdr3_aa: CASSQRGTSGGDEQFF

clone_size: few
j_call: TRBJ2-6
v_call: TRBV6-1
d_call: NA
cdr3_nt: TGTGCCAGCAGTGAAAGCCGGGCCAACGTCCTGACTTTC
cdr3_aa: CASSESRANVLTF

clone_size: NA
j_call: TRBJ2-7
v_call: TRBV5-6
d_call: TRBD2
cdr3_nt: TGTGCCAGCAGCTTGGGTGGCGGGAGAGTATACGAGCAGTACTTC
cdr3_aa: CASSLGGGRVYEQYF

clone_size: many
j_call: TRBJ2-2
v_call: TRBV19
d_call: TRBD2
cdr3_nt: TGTGCCAGTACCTTTAGCGGGAGGGCAGGCACCGGGGAGCTGTTTTTT
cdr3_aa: CASTFSGRAGTGELFF

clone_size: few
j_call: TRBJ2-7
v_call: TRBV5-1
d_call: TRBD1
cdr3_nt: TGCGCCAGCAGCTTACGGACAGGGGGATCTGGTGACGAGCAGTACTTC
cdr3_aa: CASSLRTGGSGDEQYF

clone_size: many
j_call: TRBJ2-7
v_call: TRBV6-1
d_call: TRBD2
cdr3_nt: TGTGCCAGCCATAAGGCGGGGGTCACAAACTACGAGCAGTACTTC
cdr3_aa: CASHKAGVTNYEQYF

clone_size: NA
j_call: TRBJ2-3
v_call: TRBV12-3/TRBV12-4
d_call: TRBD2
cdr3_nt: TGTGCCAGCAGTTTATCGGCGGGAGGGCATACGCAGTATTTT
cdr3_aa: CASSLSAGGHTQYF

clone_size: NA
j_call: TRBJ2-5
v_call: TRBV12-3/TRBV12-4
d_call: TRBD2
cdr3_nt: TGTGCCAGCAGTTTAGGTGTAGCGGGGGGGCGAGAGACCCAGTACTTC
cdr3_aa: CASSLGVAGGRETQYF

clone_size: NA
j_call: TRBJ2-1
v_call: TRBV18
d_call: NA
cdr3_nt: TGTGCCAGCTCACCGTCTAGCCTCATCTCCTACAATGAGCAGTTCTTC
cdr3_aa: CASSPSSLISYNEQFF

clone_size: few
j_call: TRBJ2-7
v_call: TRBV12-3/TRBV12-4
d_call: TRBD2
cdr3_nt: TGTGCCAGCAGTTTAGTGCGGGGGGCCTCCTACGAGCAGTACTTC
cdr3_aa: CASSLVRGASYEQYF

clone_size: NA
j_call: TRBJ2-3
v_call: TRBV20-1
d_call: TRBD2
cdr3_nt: TGCAGTGCTAGAGGGACTAGCGGGGACACAGATACGCAGTATTTT
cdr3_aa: CSARGTSGDTDTQYF

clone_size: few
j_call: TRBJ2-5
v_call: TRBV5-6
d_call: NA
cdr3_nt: TGTGCCAGCAGTCAGTGGTGGAATGTAAAGACCCAGTACTTC
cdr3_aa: CASSQWWNVKTQYF

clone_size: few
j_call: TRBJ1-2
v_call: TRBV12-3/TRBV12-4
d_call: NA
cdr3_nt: TGTGCCAGCAGTTTAACCGGCCCAACGGGTGGTGGCTACACCTTC
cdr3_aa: CASSLTGPTGGGYTF

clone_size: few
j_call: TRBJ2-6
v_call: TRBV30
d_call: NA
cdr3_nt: TGTGCCTGGAGTATAAAGAGGGGAAACCTGACTTTC
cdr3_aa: CAWSIKRGNLTF

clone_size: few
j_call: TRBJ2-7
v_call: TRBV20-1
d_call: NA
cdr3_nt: TGCAGTGCGGAAGGACAGTACTCCTACGAGCAGTACTTC
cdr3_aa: CSAEGQYSYEQYF

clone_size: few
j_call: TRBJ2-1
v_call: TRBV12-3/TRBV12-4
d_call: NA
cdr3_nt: TGTGCCAGTCATAGTCTGGTAGGTGGGGGCACTGAGCAGTTCTTC
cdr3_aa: CASHSLVGGGTEQFF

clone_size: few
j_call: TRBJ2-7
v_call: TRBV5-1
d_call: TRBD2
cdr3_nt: TGCGCCAGCAGCTTAACGGGGGGGATAGACGAGCAGTACTTC
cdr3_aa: CASSLTGGIDEQYF

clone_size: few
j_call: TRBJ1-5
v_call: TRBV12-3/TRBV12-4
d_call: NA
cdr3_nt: TGTGCCAGCAGTCGTAATAGCAATCAGCCCCAGCATTTT
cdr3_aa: CASSRNSNQPQHF

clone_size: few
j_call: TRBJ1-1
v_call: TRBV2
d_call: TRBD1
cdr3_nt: TGTGCCAGCAGTGGGGCCGGGACAGGGAGTACTGAAGCTTTCTTT
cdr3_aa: CASSGAGTGSTEAFF

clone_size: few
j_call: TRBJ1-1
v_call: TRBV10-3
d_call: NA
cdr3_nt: TGTGCCATCAGTGGGCGGACAGCAACAGAAGCTTTCTTT
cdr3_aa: CAISGRTATEAFF

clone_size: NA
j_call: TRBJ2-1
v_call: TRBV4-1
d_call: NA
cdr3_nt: TGCGCCAGCAGCCAAGAGCAGGGGATTTACAATGAGCAGTTCTTC
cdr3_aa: CASSQEQGIYNEQFF

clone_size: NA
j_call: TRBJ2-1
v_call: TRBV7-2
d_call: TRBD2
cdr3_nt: TGTGCCAGCAGCTTATTAGCGGGAGGATTAGGGCAGTTCTTC
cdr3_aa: CASSLLAGGLGQFF

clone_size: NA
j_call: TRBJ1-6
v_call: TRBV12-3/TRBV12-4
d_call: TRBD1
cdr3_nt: TGTGCCAGCAGTCAGACAGGGGTTAATTCACCCCTCCACTTT
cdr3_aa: CASSQTGVNSPLHF

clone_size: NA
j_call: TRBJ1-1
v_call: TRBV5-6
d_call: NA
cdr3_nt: TGTGCCAGCAGCTTGAGGACAGCAGGTACTGAAGCTTTCTTT
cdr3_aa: CASSLRTAGTEAFF

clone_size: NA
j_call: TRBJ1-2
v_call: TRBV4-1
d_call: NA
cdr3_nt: TGCGCCAGCAGCCAAGACGACTTTATCGGGGGTTCTTATGGCTACACCTTC
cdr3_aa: CASSQDDFIGGSYGYTF

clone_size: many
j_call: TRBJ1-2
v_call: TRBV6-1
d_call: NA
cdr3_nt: TGTGCCAGCAGTCAGGGATATGGCTACACCTTC
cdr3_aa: CASSQGYGYTF

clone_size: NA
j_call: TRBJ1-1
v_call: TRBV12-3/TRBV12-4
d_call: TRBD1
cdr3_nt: TGTGCCATACCAGAGAGGGACAGGGAAGGGACTGAAGCTTTCTTT
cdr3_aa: CAIPERDREGTEAFF

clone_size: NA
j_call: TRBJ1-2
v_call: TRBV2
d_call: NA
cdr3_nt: TGTGCCAGCGCTCAAGGAGAACGCTATGGCTACACCTTC
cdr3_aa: CASAQGERYGYTF

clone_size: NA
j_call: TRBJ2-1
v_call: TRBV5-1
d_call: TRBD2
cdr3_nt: TGCGCCAGCAGCCGCCGGGGGACTAGCGGGTCACCTTCTTACAATGAGCAGTTCTTC
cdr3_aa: CASSRRGTSGSPSYNEQFF

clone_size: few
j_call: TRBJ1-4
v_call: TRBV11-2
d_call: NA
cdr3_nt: TGTGCCAGCAGCGGATGGGCTGCAACTAATGAAAAACTGTTTTTT
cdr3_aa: CASSGWAATNEKLFF

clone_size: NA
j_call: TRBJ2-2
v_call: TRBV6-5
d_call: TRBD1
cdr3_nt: TGTGCCAGCAGTTCCCCCCGGCGCACACAGGGGCGAAAGTCCGGGGAGCTGTTTTTT
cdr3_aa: CASSSPRRTQGRKSGELFF

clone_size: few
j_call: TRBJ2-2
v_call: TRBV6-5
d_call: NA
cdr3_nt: TGTGCCAGCAGTTACCGCCAAGGGGCCGGGGAGCTGTTTTTT
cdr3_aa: CASSYRQGAGELFF